This entry features one T cell receptor beta chain sequence. Its antigen is not identified. The CDR3 is 13 amino acids. Germline V gene sequence: CDR1 LNHDA, CDR2 SQIVND (reference sequence). V was clipped by 6 bases and J by 5 bases; unmatched bases: 6. These data are taken from a study of cytomegalovirus exposure and HLA in healthy donors. With 60 Vbeta and 13 Jbeta primers, the PCR was carried out. Clones were sequenced by immunoSEQ multiplex PCR, and TCRdb holds only the in-frame ones, with some missing. The sample lists over 150,000 clones, around 80% occurring once. Findings and caveats of the study: Later on, an analysis found that several of the most significant clusters appeared to be linked to common viral pathogens, which included parvovirus B19. Presence/absence analyses assumed roughly uniform sequencing depth across donors, which may not hold.

V usage is TRBV19 and J usage is TRBJ1-1, with 7 bases fitting TRBD1. Sequenced material: PBMCs. This TCR derives from a man younger than 30 in good health and CMV-seronegative. CDR3 in amino acids: CASSPAGGTEAFF. The CDR3 coding sequence is TGTGCCAGTAGCCCCGCAGGGGGTACTGAAGCTTTCTTT.